The entry that follows covers one T cell receptor (beta chain) sequence. The table lists this clone with a count of one. What antigen it recognizes has not been identified. Per-nucleotide qualities are absent, and no much larger clonotype sits a single base away. The CDR3 contains 12 residues, cysteine and phenylalanine counted. The sequence is cut down to CDR3 DNA, 36 bases in frame from base 1. CDR1 is given as GTSNPN and CDR2 as SVGIG, both from the germline V gene (reference sequence). Germline trimming amounts to 5 bases on V and 8 bases on J, with 7 as the count of junction bases outside the gene matches. Receptor amplification or capture employed the immunoSEQ multiplex PCR assay. TCRdb limited this immuneACCESS table to in-frame rearrangements with V and J called. A share of clones is missing; checked studies link under half to unresolved V genes, and the rest is unexplained. Recorded for this sample are approximately 780 clones; more than 70% of them occurred a single time. Approximately 7.5% of the sample lies in the top ten.

In the paper's terms, the treatment or condition label means: preoperative locoregional IRX-2 cytokine immunotherapy. The samples were obtained from a phase Ib study that tested preoperative, locoregional IRX-2 cytokine immunotherapy designed to prime immune responses. Before surgery, IRX-2 was given to the donors, who were patients with early-stage breast cancer. The record originates from a study of preoperative IRX-2 immunotherapy in early breast cancer (dated by TCRdb to between 2018 and 2021). The TCR comes from a human donor with breast cancer. The source material was tumor tissue, sampled before IRX-2 immunotherapy. Rearrangement joined TRBV30 to TRBJ2-5; 8 bases in the middle match TRBD1. The sequenced DNA is TGTGCCTGGGGATCCCAGGGGGCAACCCAGTACTTC. This sequence encodes CAWGSQGATQYF.